The 17 T cell receptor beta chains given below trace back to one sample, sequenced in a study of cytomegalovirus exposure and HLA in healthy donors. Researchers ran the PCR with 60 Vbeta and 13 Jbeta primers. Sequencing was performed with immunoSEQ multiplex PCR; in TCRdb, only in-frame clones are kept and a portion is missing. This sample carries approximately 95,000 clones, approximately 72% of them seen once, and the ten largest clones take around 9.9%. The material sequenced was PBMCs. These receptors came from a man younger than 35 in good health and CMV-seropositive.

The chain has TRBV27 and TRBJ2-7; 8 bases are a match to TRBD1. Losses at the gene ends were 6 bases for V and 5 bases for J; bases not matched to a gene: 6. The CDR3 covers 13 residues. Germline lookup yields CDR1 MNHEY and CDR2 SMNVEV (reference sequence). The CDR3 loop is CASSDRGGDEQYF. The CDR3 nucleotides read TGTGCCAGCAGCGACAGGGGCGGCGACGAGCAGTACTTC.

The gene calls are TRBV4-1 and TRBJ2-5; D gene unclear. TRBJ2-7 matches the DNA end more closely, so the J call is doubtful. CDR3 length: 16 residues. Germline V gene data show CDR1 as MGHRA and CDR2 as YSYEKL. The DNA of the CDR3 is TGCGCCAGCAGCCTCCGAGTCGAAACCCGTAATGCCGAGCAGTACTTC. Translating it yields CASSLRVETRNAEQYF.

The chain has TRBV10-3 and TRBJ2-5, with 9 bases aligning to TRBD2. The CDR3 loop spans 16 amino acids. Germline V gene lookup returns CDR1 ENHRY and CDR2 SYGVKD. Trimming took 7 bases from V and 2 from J; bases not matched to a gene: 11. In nucleotides, the CDR3 is TGTGCCATCAAGGTGTGGCCCCTAGCGGGACAAGAGACCCAGTACTTC. The encoded protein is CAIKVWPLAGQETQYF.

The table lists this clone with a few counts. The chain combines TRBV9 with TRBJ1-4, with D possibly matching TRBD1 (6 bases). With 3 bases removed from V and 5 bases from J, the gap between germline ends came to 17 bases. Per germline, CDR1 SGDLS and CDR2 YYNGEE. This CDR3 region has 16 residues. The CDR3 nucleotides read TGTGCCAGCAGCGCGGGTGGGGGACAAACCAATGAAAAACTGTTTTTT. The encoded protein is CASSAGGGQTNEKLFF.

This rearrangement joins TRBV7-9 to TRBJ2-1, with 7 bases identical to TRBD2. V was clipped by 3 bases and J by 4 bases; unmatched bases: 9. CDR1 is SEHNR, CDR2 FQNEAQ, per germline (reference sequence). The CDR3 totals 16 residues. In DNA form, the CDR3 reads TGTGCCAGCAGCTTCGTGGGTGGCGGGGGATACAATGAGCAGTTCTTC. This encodes CASSFVGGGGYNEQFF.

This clone has just one count. This sequence joins TRBV18 and TRBJ2-7; TRBD1 matches at 9 bases. Germline CDR1 reads KGHSH; CDR2 reads LQKENI. V shed 3 bases and J 7 bases; nucleotides not matched to a gene: 7. The CDR3 extends over 14 amino acids. The CDR3 is CASSPSTGGLEQYF. CDR3 nucleotides: TGTGCCAGCTCACCTTCAACAGGGGGCCTGGAGCAGTACTTC.

This clone was seen just once. This chain uses TRBV6-1 with TRBJ1-5; TRBD1 is a possible D gene (6 bases). There are 14 residues in the CDR3. V was cut by 1 base and J by 7 bases, with 11 bases left in between. CDR1 is MNHNS and CDR2 is SASEGT in the germline V gene. CDR3: CASSEGNREQPQHF. CDR3 coding DNA: TGTGCCAGCAGTGAAGGAAACAGGGAACAGCCCCAGCATTTT.

V and J are TRBV21-1 and TRBJ1-2; TRBD1, the table's D call, lacks a check against the DNA. TRBV21-1 is given as a pseudogene. The CDR3 runs to 18 residues. This CDR3 is CASSKLTGLGSYYYGYTF. The CDR3 region has the DNA TGTGCCAGCAGCAAACTAACAGGGTTAGGGTCCTACTACTATGGCTACACCTTC.

The rearrangement uses TRBV5-4 and TRBJ2-1, with TRBD1 as a possible D gene (6 bases). Trimming took off 4 bases at V and 0 bases at J, with 11 bases between the two ends. This CDR3 spans 15 amino acids. Germline CDR1 SGHNT, CDR2 YYREEE (reference sequence). CDR3 sequence: CASSKTGSSYNEQFF. The CDR3 nucleotides read TGTGCCAGCAGCAAGACAGGCAGCTCCTACAATGAGCAGTTCTTC.

In this sample, this clone turned up once. The rearrangement links TRBV5-4 to TRBJ1-2; 8 nucleotides align to TRBD1. J was trimmed by 13 bases and V by 0 bases; bases with no gene match: 5. The germline V gene has CDR1 SGHNT and CDR2 YYREEE (reference sequence). This CDR3 is 12 amino acids long. In DNA form, the CDR3 reads TGTGCCAGCAGCTTGGGTGGACAGGGTTTCACCTTC. Translated, it gives CASSLGGQGFTF. Full variable domain (rest looked up from reference TRBV5-4 and TRBJ1-2): ETGVTQSPTHLIKTRGQQVTLRCSSQSGHNTVSWYQQALGQGPQFIFQYYREEENGRGNFPPRFSGLQFPNYSSELNVNALELDDSALYLCASSLGGQGFTFGSGTRLTVV.

The rearrangement links TRBV6-5 to TRBJ2-3, with D perhaps matching TRBD2 (6 bases). Germline loops: CDR1 MNHEY, CDR2 SVGAGI. The CDR3 has 14 amino acids. The V gene lost 6 bases and the J gene lost 2 bases, with 12 bases spanning the gap. The CDR3 DNA reads as TGTGCCAGCAGGCGGGACCCTTCCACAGATACGCAGTATTTT. Encoded protein: CASRRDPSTDTQYF.

V gene TRBV4-1 combines with J gene TRBJ2-7; tentatively, D is TRBD1 (6 bases). The V end was cut by 1 base, the J end by 3 bases, with 10 bases between. This CDR3 region has 14 residues. CDR1 is MGHRA, CDR2 YSYEKL, per germline. CDR3 DNA: TGCGCCAGCAGCCAAGGACAGGCTAACTACGAGCAGTACTTC. Translating gives CASSQGQANYEQYF.

This chain connects TRBV30 to TRBJ1-5; possibly TRBD1 for D (6 bases). V dropped 2 bases and J dropped 0 bases, with 20 bases sitting between them. Germline lookup yields CDR1 GTSNPN and CDR2 SVGIG (reference sequence). The CDR3 loop spans 18 amino acids. CDR3 protein: CAWSSTFLGTYSNQPQHF. CDR3 DNA: TGTGCCTGGAGTTCCACGTTCCTCGGGACATATAGCAATCAGCCCCAGCATTTT.

The table lists this clone with a few counts. The chain couples TRBV28 to TRBJ2-2; the match to TRBD2 covers 10 bases. V gave up 5 bases and J gave up 5 bases; unmatched junction bases: 5. From germline, CDR1 is MDHEN and CDR2 SYDVKM. The CDR3 is 15 amino acids. The CDR3: CASSLPGLATGELFF. Here the CDR3 DNA reads TGTGCCAGCAGTCTTCCGGGACTAGCGACCGGGGAGCTGTTTTTT.

The CDR3 bases are TGCGCCAGCAGCGGGGGGGTTCAAGAGACCCAGTACTTC. Translation gives CASSGGVQETQYF. V and J are TRBV10-1 and TRBJ2-5; TRBD2 matches 8 bases. CDR1 and CDR2 from the germline V gene are WNHNN and SYGVQD (reference sequence). After removal of 6 bases from V and 2 bases from J, the junction contained 2 bases not matched to a gene. The CDR3 is 13 residues long.

This chain links TRBV10-2 with TRBJ2-1, with D possibly matching TRBD1 (6 bases). The CDR3 extends over 15 amino acids. The germline V gene has CDR1 WSHSY and CDR2 SAAADI. The V end lost 6 bases, the J end lost 0 bases, and 12 bases lay between the germline ends. CDR3 in DNA: TGCGCCAGCAGACGGGACAAGAGCTCCTACAATGAGCAGTTCTTC. This translates into CASRRDKSSYNEQFF.

The J gene is TRBJ1-2, the V gene TRBV6-1; TRBD1 matches at 12 bases. From germline, CDR1 is MNHNS and CDR2 SASEGT. J was trimmed by 5 bases and V by 5 bases; bases with no gene match: 6. CDR3 length equals 15 residues. Here the CDR3 DNA reads TGTGCCAGCAGTCCCGGGACAGGGGGCAATTATGGCTACACCTTC. Its protein is CASSPGTGGNYGYTF.